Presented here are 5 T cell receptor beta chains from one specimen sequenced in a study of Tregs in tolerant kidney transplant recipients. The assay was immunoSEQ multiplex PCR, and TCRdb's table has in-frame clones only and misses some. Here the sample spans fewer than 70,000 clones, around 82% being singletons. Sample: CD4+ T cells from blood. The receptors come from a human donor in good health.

CDR3 DNA: TGTGCCAGCAGTTTAAGGCCTCACTCTGGAAACACCATATATTTT. Protein sequence: CASSLRPHSGNTIYF. The rearrangement joins TRBV6-5 to TRBJ1-3; D unclear. CDR1 is MNHEY and CDR2 is SVGAGI in the germline V gene. The CDR3 spans 15 residues. The germline V and J ends were trimmed by 4 bases and 0 bases, with 10 bases remaining between them.

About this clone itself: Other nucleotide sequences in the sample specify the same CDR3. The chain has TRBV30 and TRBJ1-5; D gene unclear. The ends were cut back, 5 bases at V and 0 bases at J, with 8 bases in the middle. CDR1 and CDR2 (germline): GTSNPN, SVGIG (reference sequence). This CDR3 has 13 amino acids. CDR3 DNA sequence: TGTGCCTGGTCAGTGAGTAGCAATCAGCCCCAGCATTTT. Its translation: CAWSVSSNQPQHF.

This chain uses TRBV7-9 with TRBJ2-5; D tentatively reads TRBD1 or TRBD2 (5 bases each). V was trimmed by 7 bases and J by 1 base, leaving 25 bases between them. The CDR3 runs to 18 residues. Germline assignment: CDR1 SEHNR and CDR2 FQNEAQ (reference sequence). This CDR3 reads CASIPSWGTGRVQETQYF. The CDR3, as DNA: TGTGCCAGCATCCCGTCATGGGGTACGGGGCGCGTCCAAGAGACCCAGTACTTC.

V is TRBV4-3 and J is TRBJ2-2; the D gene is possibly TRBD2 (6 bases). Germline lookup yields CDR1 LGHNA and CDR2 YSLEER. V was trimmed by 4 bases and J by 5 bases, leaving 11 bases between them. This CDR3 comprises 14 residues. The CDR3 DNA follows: TGCGCCAGCAGCCGGTTCCGGGGGACCGGGGAGCTGTTTTTT. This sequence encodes CASSRFRGTGELFF.

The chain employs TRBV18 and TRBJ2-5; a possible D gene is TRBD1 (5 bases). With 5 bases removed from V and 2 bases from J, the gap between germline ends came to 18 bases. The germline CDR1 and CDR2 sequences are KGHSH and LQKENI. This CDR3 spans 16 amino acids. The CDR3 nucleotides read TGTGCCAGCTCAAACCCCTATAGGACATTACAAGAGACCCAGTACTTC. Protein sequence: CASSNPYRTLQETQYF.